Each of the 24 T cell receptor beta chains below was sequenced from the same sample in a study of cytomegalovirus exposure and HLA in healthy donors. The PCR employed 60 Vbeta primers together with 13 Jbeta primers. TCRdb keeps only in-frame clones here, not all; method: immunoSEQ multiplex PCR. The profile shows nearly 65,000 clones, 73% of them singletons. The specimen was PBMCs. The receptors originated from a man in his forties or fifties in good health and CMV-seronegative.

The sample holds a few counts of this clone. The chain uses TRBV7-8 and TRBJ2-5; the D is unclear. CDR1 is SGHVS and CDR2 is FQNEAQ in the germline V gene. V dropped 0 bases and J dropped 2 bases, with 7 bases sitting between them. CDR3 length equals 14 residues. The CDR3 sequence: CASSLASLQETQYF. CDR3 sequence (DNA): TGTGCCAGCAGCTTAGCGAGTCTTCAAGAGACCCAGTACTTC.

This rearrangement joins TRBV6-1 to TRBJ1-2; perhaps TRBD1 as D (6 bases). This CDR3 region has 16 residues. Germline V gives CDR1 MNHNS, CDR2 SASEGT. The V end lost 1 base, the J end lost 3 bases, and 15 bases lay between the germline ends. DNA of the CDR3: TGTGCCAGCAGTGAAGTAGGAACAGGGATTGACTATGGCTACACCTTC. Protein product: CASSEVGTGIDYGYTF.

This rearrangement joins TRBV5-1 to TRBJ2-5; perhaps TRBD1 as D (6 bases). The V gene's germline CDR1 is SGHRS and CDR2 YFSETQ. The V and J ends lost 0 bases and 3 bases respectively, with 18 bases between them. The CDR3 runs to 17 residues. This CDR3 is CASSLGGPWGAEETQYF. CDR3 coding DNA: TGCGCCAGCAGCTTGGGGGGGCCCTGGGGAGCGGAAGAGACCCAGTACTTC.

V usage is TRBV2 and J usage is TRBJ2-7, with D possibly being TRBD1 (6 bases). The V and J ends lost 2 bases and 2 bases respectively, with 13 bases between them. Germline V gene sequence: CDR1 SNHLY, CDR2 FYNNEI. CDR3 length: 15 residues. CDR3 loop: CASSEPPGETYEQYF. CDR3 nucleotides: TGTGCCAGCAGTGAACCACCAGGGGAGACCTACGAGCAGTACTTC.

The rearrangement links TRBV7-9 to TRBJ1-2; TRBD1 matches at 7 bases. The junction had 12 bases not matched to a gene; V was cut back by 5 bases and J by 3 bases. This CDR3 has 16 residues. CDR1 is SEHNR, CDR2 FQNEAQ, per germline (reference sequence). The CDR3 spells CASSDGQVDMDYGYTF. CDR3 nucleotides: TGTGCCAGCAGCGATGGACAGGTAGATATGGACTATGGCTACACCTTC.

This chain links TRBV5-4 with TRBJ2-1; 8 bases align to TRBD1. There are 14 residues in the CDR3. The V gene end was trimmed by 4 bases and the J gene end by 5 bases; junction bases not matched to a gene: 5. Germline CDR1 and CDR2: SGHNT and YYREEE (reference sequence). The CDR3 DNA follows: TGTGCCAGCAGCGACGGACAGGGACACAATGAGCAGTTCTTC. Protein sequence: CASSDGQGHNEQFF.

The chain couples TRBV9 to TRBJ1-2; 9 bases are shared with TRBD1. There are 14 residues in the CDR3. Germline values: CDR1 SGDLS, CDR2 YYNGEE. V was pared by 4 bases and J by 8 bases, with 9 bases of the junction left unmatched. CDR3 nucleotide sequence: TGTGCCAGCAGCATAGGGACAGGGCATGAGGGCTACACCTTC. It translates to CASSIGTGHEGYTF.

This chain joins TRBV2 and TRBJ2-3, with 7 bases matching TRBD1. The CDR3 has 14 amino acids. Trimming at V came to 8 bases and at J to 2 bases, leaving 7 bases not matched to a gene. Germline loops: CDR1 SNHLY, CDR2 FYNNEI. Here the CDR3 DNA reads TGTGCCAGCGGACAGGACACCCACACAGATACGCAGTATTTT. This translates into CASGQDTHTDTQYF.

On this clone itself: Relative to the germline gene, one junction end is altered; a read error may explain this. The chain carries TRBV10-3 and TRBJ1-2, with 7 bases fitting TRBD1. The germline V gene encodes CDR1 ENHRY and CDR2 SYGVKD. The CDR3 is 13 amino acids. CDR3 coding DNA: TGTGCCATCAGTGATGGGACAGATCGGGCCAATTACTTC. As protein: CAISDGTDRANYF.

The chain has TRBV19 and TRBJ1-2, with a weak D call TRBD1 (6 bases). Trimming left V 6 bases short and J 4 bases short, with 12 bases between. This CDR3 region has 13 residues. CDR1 and CDR2 from the germline V gene are LNHDA and SQIVND (reference sequence). CDR3 in amino acids: CASRIQGLYGYTF. CDR3 nucleotides: TGTGCCAGTAGGATACAGGGTCTCTATGGCTACACCTTC. Full variable domain (outside the CDR3, taken from reference TRBV19 and TRBJ1-2): DGGITQSPKYLFRKEGQNVTLSCEQNLNHDAMYWYRQDPGQGLRLIYYSQIVNDFQKGDIAEGYSVSREKKESFPLTVTSAQKNPTAFYLCASRIQGLYGYTFGSGTRLTVV.

This chain connects TRBV7-9 to TRBJ2-2, with TRBD1 identical over 10 bases. The germline gives CDR1 SEHNR, CDR2 FQNEAQ (reference sequence). This CDR3 region has 17 residues. Germline trimming cut 5 bases from V and 1 base from J; bases unmatched to any gene: 7. The CDR3 spells CASSVIRTGGNTGELFF. The DNA for the CDR3 is TGTGCCAGCAGCGTTATCCGGACAGGGGGGAACACCGGGGAGCTGTTTTTT. The full variable domain, with the rest looked up from reference TRBV7-9 and TRBJ2-2, is DTGVSQNPRHKITKRGQNVTFRCDPISEHNRLYWYRQTLGQGPEFLTYFQNEAQLEKSRLLSDRFSAERPKGSFSTLEIQRTEQGDSAMYLCASSVIRTGGNTGELFFGEGSRLTVL.

The V gene is TRBV7-8, the J gene TRBJ2-7; no clear D gene. Trimming cost V 1 base and J 5 bases, with 9 bases left between them. Per germline, CDR1 SGHVS and CDR2 FQNEAQ. This CDR3 has 13 residues. In DNA, the CDR3 is TGTGCCAGCAGCTTAGACTGGTATGACGAGCAGTACTTC. This encodes CASSLDWYDEQYF.

The rearrangement joins TRBV5-6 to TRBJ2-3; D is unresolved. The V and J ends lost 2 bases and 0 bases respectively, with 10 bases between them. The germline V gene encodes CDR1 SGHDT and CDR2 YYEEEE. The CDR3 length is 15 residues. In nucleotides, the CDR3 is TGTGCCAGCAGCTTCCGTGGGCAGAGCACAGATACGCAGTATTTT. Amino acids: CASSFRGQSTDTQYF.

The chain combines TRBV4-2 with TRBJ2-2; 7 positions match TRBD2. Germline CDR1 is LGHNA and CDR2 is YNFKEQ. The V and J ends lost 4 bases and 7 bases, in that order; junction bases with no gene match: 9. CDR3 length equals 15 residues. DNA of the CDR3: TGTGCCAGCAGCCTTACCGAGCGGGACGGCGGGGAGCTGTTTTTT. Its protein is CASSLTERDGGELFF.

This chain uses TRBV21-1 with TRBJ1-2. TRBV21-1 is deemed a pseudogene. The CDR3 has 14 residues. The CDR3 sequence: CASSKERFSYGYTF. CDR3 nucleotides: TGTGCCAGCAGCAAAGAGCGGTTTTCCTATGGCTACACCTTC.

This clone showed up just a few times. Other DNA sequences in this specimen translate into the identical CDR3. The CDR3 sequence is CASSPTSQDSYNEQFF. CDR3 sequence (DNA): TGTGCCAGCAGCCCGACATCCCAGGACAGCTACAATGAGCAGTTCTTC. The rearrangement joins TRBV4-2 to TRBJ2-1; TRBD1 is a possible D gene (6 bases). The CDR3 is 16 amino acids. Between the trimmed V and J ends, which lost 4 bases and 3 bases, there was a span of 16 bases. The germline gives CDR1 LGHNA, CDR2 YNFKEQ.

The rearrangement joins TRBV9 to TRBJ2-5; 7 bases line up with TRBD2. The J call may be in error: the DNA end matches TRBJ2-7 better. CDR1 is SGDLS and CDR2 is YYNGEE in the germline V gene. The CDR3 consists of 13 residues. This chain's CDR3 is CASSSTSDYEQYF. Here the CDR3 DNA reads TGTGCCAGCAGCTCTACTAGCGACTACGAGCAGTACTTC.

Worth noting for this clone: The identical CDR3 is also encoded by other nucleotide sequences in the sample. J is TRBJ2-5 and V is TRBV13; D possibly corresponds to TRBD2 (6 bases). Germline loops: CDR1 PRHDT, CDR2 FYEKMQ (reference sequence). The V gene lost 0 bases and the J gene lost 1 base, with 9 bases spanning the gap. CDR3 size: 15 residues. CDR3 nucleotide sequence: TGTGCCAGCAGCTTAGGGGCGGGAATCCAAGAGACCCAGTACTTC. Its translation is CASSLGAGIQETQYF.

This chain joins TRBV10-3 and TRBJ2-5; 8 bases map to TRBD2. There are 15 residues in the CDR3. Trimming cost V 7 bases and J 5 bases; bases outside gene matches: 12. Germline V gives CDR1 ENHRY, CDR2 SYGVKD. In nucleotides, the CDR3 is TGTGCCATCACCCCCGGGGGGGAGCGGGAGGAGACCCAGTACTTC. Its protein product is CAITPGGEREETQYF.

The CDR3 DNA reads TGTGCCAGTAGTCCTCGTCCCGGGACAGGGACGGGTAATGAAAAACTGTTTTTT. This gives the protein CASSPRPGTGTGNEKLFF. The chain carries TRBV19 and TRBJ1-4; 9 nucleotides match TRBD1. Losses at the gene ends were 5 bases for V and 4 bases for J; bases not matched to a gene: 14. Looked up from germline, CDR1 is LNHDA and CDR2 is SQIVND (reference sequence). The CDR3 is 18 residues long. Together with reference TRBV19 and TRBJ1-4, the CDR3 gives the full variable domain: DGGITQSPKYLFRKEGQNVTLSCEQNLNHDAMYWYRQDPGQGLRLIYYSQIVNDFQKGDIAEGYSVSREKKESFPLTVTSAQKNPTAFYLCASSPRPGTGTGNEKLFFGSGTQLSVL.

The table lists this clone with a few counts. This sequence joins TRBV27 and TRBJ2-2; 7 bases line up with TRBD1. This CDR3 region has 16 residues. Germline V gene sequence: CDR1 MNHEY, CDR2 SMNVEV (reference sequence). V trimming: 0 bases; J trimming: 6 bases; junction bases outside the gene matches: 7. The CDR3 loop is CASSLSWQGVSGELFF. As DNA, the CDR3 is TGTGCCAGCAGTTTATCCTGGCAGGGGGTCTCCGGGGAGCTGTTTTTT.

This chain joins TRBV10-3 and TRBJ2-7, with 7 nucleotides matching TRBD2. CDR3 size: 14 residues. V lost 6 bases to trimming and J lost 3 bases; unmatched junction nucleotides: 8. Germline CDR1 and CDR2: ENHRY and SYGVKD. The CDR3 sequence: CAISRAGTNYEQYF. The DNA of the CDR3 is TGTGCCATCAGCAGAGCGGGGACCAACTACGAGCAGTACTTC.

The genes are TRBV30 and TRBJ2-2, with 11 positions matching TRBD1. This CDR3 is built from 16 residues. Germline V gives CDR1 GTSNPN, CDR2 SVGIG (reference sequence). Unmatched junction bases numbered 10, after V lost 7 bases and J lost 3 bases. CDR3 residues: CASGQGALSDTGELFF. In DNA, the CDR3 is TGTGCCTCTGGACAGGGGGCCCTATCCGACACCGGGGAGCTGTTTTTT.

Written as DNA, the CDR3 is TGTGCCAGCAGCTTAGATCAGGGACTAGCGGGGGTGCAGTTCTTC. This sequence encodes CASSLDQGLAGVQFF. V is TRBV11-2 and J is TRBJ2-1; 14 bases map to TRBD2. Germline CDR1 is SGHAT and CDR2 is FQNNGV. The length of the CDR3 is 15 residues. V was clipped by 0 bases and J by 12 bases; unmatched bases: 4. The entire variable domain, with the rest obtained from reference TRBV11-2 and TRBJ2-1, is as follows: EAGVAQSPRYKIIEKRQSVAFWCNPISGHATLYWYQQILGQGPKLLIQFQNNGVVDDSQLPKDRFSAERLKGVDSTLKIQPAKLEDSAVYLCASSLDQGLAGVQFFGPGTRLTVL.